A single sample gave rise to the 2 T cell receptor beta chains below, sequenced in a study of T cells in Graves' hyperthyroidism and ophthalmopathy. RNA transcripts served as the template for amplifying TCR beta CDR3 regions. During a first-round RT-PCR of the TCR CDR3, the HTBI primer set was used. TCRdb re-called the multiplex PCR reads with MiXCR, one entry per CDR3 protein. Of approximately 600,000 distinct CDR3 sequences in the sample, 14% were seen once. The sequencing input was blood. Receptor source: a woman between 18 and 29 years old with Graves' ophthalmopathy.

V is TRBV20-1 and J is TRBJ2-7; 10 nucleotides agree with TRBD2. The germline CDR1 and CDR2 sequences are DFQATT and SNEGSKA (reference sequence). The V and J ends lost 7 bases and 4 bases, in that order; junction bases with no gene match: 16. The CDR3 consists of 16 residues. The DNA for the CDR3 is TGCAGTGTCCCCACAGCCTTTAGCGGGAGGAGGTACGAGCAGTACTTC. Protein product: CSVPTAFSGRRYEQYF.

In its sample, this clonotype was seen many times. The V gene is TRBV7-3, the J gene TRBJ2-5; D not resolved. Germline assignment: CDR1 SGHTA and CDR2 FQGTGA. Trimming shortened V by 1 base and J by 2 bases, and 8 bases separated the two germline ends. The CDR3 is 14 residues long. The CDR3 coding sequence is TGTGCCAGCAGCTTAAACGGGCCTCAAGAGACCCAGTACTTC. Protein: CASSLNGPQETQYF.